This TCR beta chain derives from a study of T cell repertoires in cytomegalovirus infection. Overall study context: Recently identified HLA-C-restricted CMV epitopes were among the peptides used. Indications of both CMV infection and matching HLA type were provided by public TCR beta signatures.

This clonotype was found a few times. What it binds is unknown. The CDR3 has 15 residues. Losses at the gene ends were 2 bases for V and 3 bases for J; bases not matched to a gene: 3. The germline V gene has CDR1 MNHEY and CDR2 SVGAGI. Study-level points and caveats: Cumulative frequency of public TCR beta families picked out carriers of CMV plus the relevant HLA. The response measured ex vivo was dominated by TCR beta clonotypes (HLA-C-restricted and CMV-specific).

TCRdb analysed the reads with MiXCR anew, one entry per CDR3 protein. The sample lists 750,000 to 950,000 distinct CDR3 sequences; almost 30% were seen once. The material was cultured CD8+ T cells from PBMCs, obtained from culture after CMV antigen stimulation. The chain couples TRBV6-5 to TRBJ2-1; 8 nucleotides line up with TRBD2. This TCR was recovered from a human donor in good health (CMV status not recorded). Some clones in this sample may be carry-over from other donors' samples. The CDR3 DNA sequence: TGTGCCAGCAGTTACGAACTAGCGGACTACAATGAGCAGTTCTTC. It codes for CASSYELADYNEQFF.